The entry that follows covers one T cell receptor beta chain sequence. This entry comes from a study of T cell responses to AZD1222 COVID-19 vaccine. Data came from immunoSEQ multiplex PCR; TCRdb stores just in-frame clones and leaves some out. This sample has approximately 150,000 clones, with about nine tenths found just once. The CDR3 sequence is 17 residues long. The germline V gene encodes CDR1 SGHTA and CDR2 FQGNSA. The V segment lost 4 bases and the J segment 5 bases; nucleotides outside the gene matches: 8. V gene TRBV7-2 combines with J gene TRBJ2-5, with TRBD2 matching 15 bases. This clonotype was obtained from an adult in good health. The material sequenced was peripheral blood, taken on day 0 of AZD1222 vaccination. This CDR3 reads CASSSLRGLAGGETQYF. In DNA, the CDR3 is TGTGCCAGCAGCTCACTCCGTGGACTAGCGGGAGGGGAGACCCAGTACTTC. The whole variable domain, filled in from reference TRBV7-2 and TRBJ2-5, reads GAGVSQSPSNKVTEKGKDVELRCDPISGHTALYWYRQSLGQGLEFLIYFQGNSAPDKSGLPSDRFSAERTGGSVSTLTIQRTQQEDSAVYLCASSSLRGLAGGETQYFGPGTRLLVL.